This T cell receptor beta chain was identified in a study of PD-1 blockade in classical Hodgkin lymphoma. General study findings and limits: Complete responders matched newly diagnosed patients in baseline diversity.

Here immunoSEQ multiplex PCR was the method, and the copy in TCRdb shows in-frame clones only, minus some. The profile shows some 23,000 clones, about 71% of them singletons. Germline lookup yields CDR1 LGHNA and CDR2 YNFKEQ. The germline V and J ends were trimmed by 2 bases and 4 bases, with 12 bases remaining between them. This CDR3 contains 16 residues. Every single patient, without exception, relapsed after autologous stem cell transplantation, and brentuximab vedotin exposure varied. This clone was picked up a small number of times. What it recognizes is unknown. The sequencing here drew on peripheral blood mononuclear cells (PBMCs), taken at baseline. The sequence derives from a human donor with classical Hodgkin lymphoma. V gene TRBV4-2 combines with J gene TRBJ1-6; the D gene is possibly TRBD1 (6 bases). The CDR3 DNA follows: TGTGCCAGCAGCCAACGCGGGACACAGTATAATTCACCCCTCCACTTT. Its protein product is CASSQRGTQYNSPLHF.